This T cell receptor (beta chain) was found in a study of PD-L1 blockade in urothelial cancer. Time point here: pretreatment peripheral blood. The method was immunoSEQ multiplex PCR; TCRdb's version includes in-frame clones alone and lacks a portion of them. In the table there are about 57,000 clones, roughly 79% of which are singletons. The CDR3 runs 15 residues. The V and J ends lost 6 bases and 5 bases, in that order; junction bases with no gene match: 10. Per the germline V gene, CDR1 is MDHEN and CDR2 is SYDVKM. V is TRBV28 and J is TRBJ2-7, with 10 bases fitting TRBD2. This TCR was recovered from a man aged 70 or older with urothelial cancer. The sequenced sample was PBMCs, obtained around atezolizumab (anti-PD-L1) treatment. The CDR3 DNA reads as TGTGCCAGCAGGCTAGCGGGAGAGTTAACCCACGAGCAGTACTTC. This codes for CASRLAGELTHEQYF.